The present TCR beta chain was sequenced within a study of OX40 agonist ivuxolimab in advanced cancers. Whole-study context: Ivuxolimab doses were 0.01, 0.1, 0.3, 1.5, 3 or 10 mg/kg every 2 weeks. Dose-escalation patients suffered from hepatocellular carcinoma, melanoma, renal cell or head and neck cancer. Males comprised about 78% of the group, whose mean age was 60 years (range roughly 20 to 90).

Unmatched junction bases numbered 8, after V lost 5 bases and J lost 7 bases. The CDR3 consists of 14 residues. Germline CDR1 reads SGHAT; CDR2 reads FQNNGV. The repertoire was sequenced with immunoSEQ multiplex PCR; TCRdb's copy has only in-frame clones and lacks some. The sample records about 93,000 clones, 94% being singletons. Regarding the study as a whole: Expanded clones were, on average, more numerous in CD8+ T cells than in CD4+.

Details on this clone: Its specificity is unknown.

This clonotype originated in an adult with an advanced solid tumor such as melanoma, head and neck, liver or kidney cancer. The specimen was CD4+ or CD8+ T cells sorted from blood, collected in a trial of the OX40 agonist ivuxolimab. The chain uses TRBV11-2 and TRBJ2-1, with 7 bases identical to TRBD1. As DNA, the CDR3 is TGTGCCAGCAGCCCTACGGGACAGAGGAATGAGCAGTTCTTC. Translated: CASSPTGQRNEQFF.